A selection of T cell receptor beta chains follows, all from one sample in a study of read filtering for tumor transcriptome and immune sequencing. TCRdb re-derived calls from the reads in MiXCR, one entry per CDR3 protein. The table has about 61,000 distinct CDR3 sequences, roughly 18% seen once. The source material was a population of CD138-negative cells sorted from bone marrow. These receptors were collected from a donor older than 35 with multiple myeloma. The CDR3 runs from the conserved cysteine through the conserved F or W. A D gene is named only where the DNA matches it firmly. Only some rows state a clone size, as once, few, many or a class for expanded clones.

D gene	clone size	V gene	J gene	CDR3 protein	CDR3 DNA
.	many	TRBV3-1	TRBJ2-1	CASSARSQPGTEQFF	TGTGCCAGCAGCGCTCGGTCGCAACCGGGGACTGAGCAGTTCTTC
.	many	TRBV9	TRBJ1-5	CASSTSTGPDQPQHF	TGTGCCAGCAGCACGTCGACAGGACCTGATCAGCCCCAGCATTTT
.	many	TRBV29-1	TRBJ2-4	CSVPGTEGLNIQYF	TGCAGCGTTCCGGGTACAGAGGGTTTAAACATTCAGTACTTC
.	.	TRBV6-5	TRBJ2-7	CASSKLPPGASYEQYF	TGTGCCAGCAGTAAACTTCCCCCCGGGGCATCCTACGAGCAGTACTTC
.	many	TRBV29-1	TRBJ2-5	CSVVTEETQYF	TGCAGCGTTGTGACAGAAGAGACCCAGTACTTC
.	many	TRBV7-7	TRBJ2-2	CASNGGLKTNTGELFF	TGTGCTAGCAACGGGGGGCTAAAAACGAACACCGGGGAGCTGTTTTTT
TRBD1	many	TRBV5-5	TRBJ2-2	CATTTGTVTGELFF	TGTGCCACAACTACCGGGACAGTAACCGGGGAGCTGTTTTTT
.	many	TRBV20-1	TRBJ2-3	CSAKTHTDTQYF	TGCAGTGCGAAGACACACACAGATACGCAGTATTTT
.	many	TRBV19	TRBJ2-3	CASSIGGATDTQYF	TGTGCCAGTAGTATAGGAGGGGCCACAGATACGCAGTATTTT
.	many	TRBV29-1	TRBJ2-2	CGWGDTGELFF	TGCGGTTGGGGGGACACCGGGGAGCTGTTTTTT
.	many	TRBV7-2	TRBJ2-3	CASSIGRNTQYF	TGTGCCAGCAGCATTGGACGCAATACGCAGTATTTT
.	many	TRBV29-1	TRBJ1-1	CSAQGQSNTEAFF	TGCAGCGCCCAGGGACAATCGAACACTGAAGCTTTCTTT
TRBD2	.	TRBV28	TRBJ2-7	CASSLLRGDAYEQYF	TGTGCCAGCAGTTTATTACGGGGGGACGCCTACGAGCAGTACTTC
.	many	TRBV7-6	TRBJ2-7	CASSLGGSRGEQYF	TGTGCCAGCAGCTTAGGGGGCAGCCGGGGCGAGCAGTACTTC
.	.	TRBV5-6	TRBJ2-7	CASSLRGALAYEQYF	TGTGCCAGCAGCTTGCGGGGGGCCCTGGCCTACGAGCAGTACTTC
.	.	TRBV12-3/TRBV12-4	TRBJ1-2	CARGRGNYGYNF	TGTGCCAGGGGGCGTGGTAACTATGGCTACAACTTC
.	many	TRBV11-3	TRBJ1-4	CASSLMGSTNEKLFF	TGTGCCAGCAGCTTAATGGGGTCAACTAATGAAAAACTGTTTTTT
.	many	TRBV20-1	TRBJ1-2	CSARPPEGYTF	TGCAGTGCTAGACCCCCAGAAGGCTACACCTTC
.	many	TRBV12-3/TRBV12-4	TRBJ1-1	CASSWRDTNTEAFF	TGTGCCAGCAGTTGGAGGGACACCAACACTGAAGCTTTCTTT
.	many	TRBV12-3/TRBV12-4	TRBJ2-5	CASSPFGQKKETQYF	TGTGCCAGCAGTCCCTTTGGACAGAAGAAAGAGACCCAGTACTTC
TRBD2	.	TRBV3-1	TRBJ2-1	CASSQSRTSGNDQFF	TGTGCCAGCAGCCAGTCCCGGACTAGCGGGAATGATCAGTTCTTC
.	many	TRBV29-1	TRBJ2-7	CSVEVLGGGVEQYF	TGCAGCGTTGAAGTCCTCGGAGGGGGCGTCGAGCAGTACTTC
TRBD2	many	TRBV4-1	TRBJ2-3	CASSQVLGLAGVAQYF	TGCGCCAGCAGCCAAGTTCTGGGACTAGCGGGAGTGGCGCAGTATTTT
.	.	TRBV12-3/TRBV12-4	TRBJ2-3	CVSTLGDTQYF	TGTGTCAGCACCCTAGGCGATACGCAGTATTTC
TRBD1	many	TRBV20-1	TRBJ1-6	CSAFRDSNSPLHF	TGCAGTGCTTTCCGGGACAGTAATTCACCCCTCCACTTT
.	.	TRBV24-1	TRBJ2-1	CATSDGLYNEQFF	TGTGCCACCAGTGATGGACTCTACAATGAGCAGTTCTTC
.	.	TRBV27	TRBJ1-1	CASSFGGSNTEAFF	TGTGCCAGCAGTTTCGGCGGTTCGAACACTGAAGCTTTCTTT
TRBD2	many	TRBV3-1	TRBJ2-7	CASSQPAGIFYEQYF	TGTGCCAGCAGCCAGCCAGCGGGGATTTTCTACGAGCAGTACTTC
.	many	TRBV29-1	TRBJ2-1	CSVGLNEQFF	TGCAGCGTAGGACTAAATGAGCAGTTCTTC
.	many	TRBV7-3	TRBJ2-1	CASSSDVAAISEQFF	TGTGCCAGCAGCTCCGACGTAGCGGCCATTAGTGAGCAGTTCTTC
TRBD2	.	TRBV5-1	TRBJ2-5	CASSRTSGGETQYF	TGCGCCAGCAGCCGGACTAGCGGTGGGGAGACCCAGTACTTC
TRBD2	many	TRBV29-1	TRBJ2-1	CSVGGTSGNNEQFF	TGCAGCGTTGGTGGGACTAGCGGGAACAATGAGCAGTTCTTC
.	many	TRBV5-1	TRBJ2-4	CASRQERDIQYF	TGCGCCAGCAGACAGGAACGAGACATTCAGTACTTC
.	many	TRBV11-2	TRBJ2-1	CASSLGDYKYNEQFF	TGTGCCAGCAGCTTAGGGGATTACAAATACAATGAGCAGTTCTTC
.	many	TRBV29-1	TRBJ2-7	CSVEKSLTPIREQYF	TGCAGCGTTGAAAAGTCCTTGACACCGATTAGGGAGCAGTACTTC
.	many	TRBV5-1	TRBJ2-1	CASFWDNSYNEQFF	TGCGCCAGCTTTTGGGACAACTCCTACAATGAGCAGTTCTTC
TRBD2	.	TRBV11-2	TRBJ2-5	CASSSTTSGRVYETQYF	TGTGCCAGCAGCTCAACGACTAGCGGGAGGGTCTATGAGACCCAGTACTTC
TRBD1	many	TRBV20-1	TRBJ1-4	CSAPGGQGRSTNEKLFF	TGCAGTGCTCCTGGGGGACAGGGTCGATCAACTAATGAAAAACTGTTTTTT
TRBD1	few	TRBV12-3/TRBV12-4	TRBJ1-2	CASSSNRDRGLGYTF	TGTGCCAGCAGTTCTAACCGGGACAGGGGGCTTGGCTACACCTTC
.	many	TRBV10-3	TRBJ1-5	CAISDGTQPQHF	TGTGCCATCAGTGACGGGACTCAGCCCCAGCATTTT
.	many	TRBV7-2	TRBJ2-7	CASSPVPGPYEQYF	TGTGCCAGCAGCCCGGTACCAGGTCCCTACGAGCAGTACTTC
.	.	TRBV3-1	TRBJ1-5	CASSQTGQSNQPQHF	TGTGCCAGCAGCCAAACAGGACAGAGCAATCAGCCCCAGCATTTT
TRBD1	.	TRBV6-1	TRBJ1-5	CASSVRTGGSSSNQPQHF	TGTGCCAGCAGTGTGAGGACAGGGGGTTCCTCTAGCAATCAGCCCCAGCATTTT
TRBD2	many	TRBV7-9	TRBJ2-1	CASSRPGLAELDEQFF	TGTGCCAGCAGCCGACCGGGACTAGCGGAGTTGGATGAGCAGTTCTTC
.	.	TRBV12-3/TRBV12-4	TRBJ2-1	CASSFFGDEQFF	TGTGCCAGCAGCTTTTTTGGTGATGAGCAGTTCTTC
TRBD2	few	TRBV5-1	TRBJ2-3	CASSSLLAGATDTQYF	TGCGCCAGCAGCTCCTTACTAGCGGGAGCCACAGATACGCAGTATTTT
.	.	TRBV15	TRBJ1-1	CATSRDRGANTEALF	TGTGCCACCAGCAGAGATAGGGGGGCGAACACCGAAGCTCTCTTT
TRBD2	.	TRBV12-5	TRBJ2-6	CASAPGGAGANVLTF	TGTGCTAGTGCCCCGGGGGGGGCTGGGGCCAACGTCCTGACTTTC
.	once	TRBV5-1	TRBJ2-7	CANSLGTGYEQYF	TGCGCCAACAGCTTGGGCACCGGTTACGAGCAGTACTTC
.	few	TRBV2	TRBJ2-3	CASRVADSSTDTQYF	TGTGCCAGCAGGGTAGCCGACTCTAGCACAGATACGCAGTATTTT
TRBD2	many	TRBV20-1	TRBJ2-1	CSTITSGAYNEQFF	TGCAGTACAATAACTAGCGGGGCCTACAATGAGCAGTTCTTC
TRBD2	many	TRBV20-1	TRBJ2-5	CSASGGAINQETQYF	TGCAGTGCTAGCGGGGGGGCCATAAACCAAGAGACCCAGTACTTC
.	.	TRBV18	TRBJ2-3	CASSPLRPTDTQYF	TGTGCCAGCTCACCCCTAAGGCCGACAGATACGCAGTATTTT
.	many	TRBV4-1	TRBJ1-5	CASSQVPWRGPQPQHF	TGCGCCAGCAGCCAAGTACCATGGAGGGGCCCTCAGCCCCAGCATTTT
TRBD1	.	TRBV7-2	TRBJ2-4	CASSPDRAGGDIQYF	TGTGCCAGCAGCCCGGACAGGGCGGGCGGTGACATTCAGTACTTC
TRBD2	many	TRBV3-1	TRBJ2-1	CASSRTAPGGNEQFF	TGTGCCAGCAGCCGCACTGCCCCGGGGGGCAATGAGCAGTTCTTC
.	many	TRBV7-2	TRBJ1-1	CASSPSRSRTEAFF	TGTGCCAGCAGCCCGAGTCGCAGCCGGACTGAAGCTTTCTTT
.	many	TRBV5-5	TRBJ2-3	CASSLDSWTQYF	TGTGCCAGCAGCTTAGACAGTTGGACGCAGTATTTT